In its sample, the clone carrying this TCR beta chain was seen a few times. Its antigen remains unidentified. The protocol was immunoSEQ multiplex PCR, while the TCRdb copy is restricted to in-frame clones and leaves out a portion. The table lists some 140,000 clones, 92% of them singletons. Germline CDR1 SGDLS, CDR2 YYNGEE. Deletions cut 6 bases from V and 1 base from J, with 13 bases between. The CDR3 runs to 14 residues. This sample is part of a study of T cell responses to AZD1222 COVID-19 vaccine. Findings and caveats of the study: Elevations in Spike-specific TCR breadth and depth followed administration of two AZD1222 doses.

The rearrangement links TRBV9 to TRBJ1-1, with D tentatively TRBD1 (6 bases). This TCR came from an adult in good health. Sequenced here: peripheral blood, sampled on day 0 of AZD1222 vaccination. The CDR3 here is CASTGTDRNTEAFF. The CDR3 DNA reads TGTGCCAGCACCGGGACGGACAGGAACACTGAAGCTTTCTTT.